The 7 T cell receptor beta chains below all came from one sample that was sequenced in a study of blood T cell repertoires in COVID-19. TCRdb's table, derived via immunoSEQ multiplex PCR, lists solely in-frame clones and lacks some. Of some 150,000 clones listed, about 82% are singletons. Sequencing input: peripheral blood. The receptors were sampled from a woman aged 40 to 55 with active or convalescent COVID-19.

The chain uses TRBV18 and TRBJ2-7; the D gene is possibly TRBD1 (6 bases). The CDR3 is 16 residues long. Trimming pared 2 bases from V and 5 bases from J, leaving 19 bases between. The germline V gene has CDR1 KGHSH and CDR2 LQKENI. CDR3 bases: TGTGCCAGCTCACCAAGGGGGACCCCGGCTGGCAACGAGCAGTACTTC. Translation: CASSPRGTPAGNEQYF. The entire variable domain, with the rest obtained from reference TRBV18 and TRBJ2-7, is as follows: NAGVMQNPRHLVRRRGQEARLRCSPMKGHSHVYWYRQLPEEGLKFMVYLQKENIIDESGMPKERFSAEFPKEGPSILRIQQVVRGDSAAYFCASSPRGTPAGNEQYFGPGTRLTVT.

This clone occurred once. This chain joins TRBV7-6 and TRBJ2-1; TRBD1 agrees at 8 bases. The CDR3 is made up of 14 amino acids. Per germline, CDR1 SGHVS and CDR2 FNYEAQ. V lost 4 bases, J lost 7 bases, and 6 bases stayed unmatched. The CDR3 sequence is CASSSRTGQNEQFF. CDR3 nucleotide sequence: TGTGCCAGCAGCTCCCGGACAGGGCAAAATGAGCAGTTCTTC.

This clone appeared a few times. The chain carries TRBV28 and TRBJ2-1; 7 positions agree with TRBD2. The V gene end was trimmed by 2 bases and the J gene end by 1 base; junction bases not matched to a gene: 14. This CDR3 contains 19 residues. Per germline, CDR1 MDHEN and CDR2 SYDVKM. CDR3 bases: TGTGCCAGCAGTTTAAGTCGTCGGGGCGGGAGATGGTCCTACAATGAGCAGTTCTTC. Its translation is CASSLSRRGGRWSYNEQFF.

This chain connects TRBV19 to TRBJ1-1, with 9 bases fitting TRBD1. The CDR3 contains 16 residues. V shed 5 bases and J 5 bases; nucleotides not matched to a gene: 12. Germline CDR1 is LNHDA and CDR2 is SQIVND (reference sequence). The CDR3 loop is CASSSSYRGRGTEAFF. The CDR3 bases are TGTGCCAGTAGTTCCAGCTACAGGGGGCGGGGTACTGAAGCTTTCTTT.

The chain combines TRBV6-1 with TRBJ1-1, with a weak D call TRBD1 (6 bases). Germline CDR1 reads MNHNS; CDR2 reads SASEGT. The CDR3 has 14 amino acids. V was trimmed by 3 bases and J by 6 bases, leaving 14 bases between them. CDR3 protein: CASSERTGFAEAFF. In nucleotides, the CDR3 is TGTGCCAGCAGTGAGCGCACAGGGTTCGCTGAAGCTTTCTTT.

The V and J genes are TRBV19 and TRBJ1-2, with 9 positions matching TRBD1. Germline V gene data show CDR1 as LNHDA and CDR2 as SQIVND (reference sequence). After removal of 2 bases from V and 5 bases from J, the junction contained 6 bases not matched to a gene. The CDR3 length is 15 residues. CDR3: CASSIPGQGVYGYTF. The CDR3 DNA reads TGTGCCAGTAGTATACCGGGACAGGGTGTTTATGGCTACACCTTC.

This clone was seen a single time. The chain recombines TRBV19 with TRBJ2-2; 13 bases agree with TRBD2. The germline V gene encodes CDR1 LNHDA and CDR2 SQIVND (reference sequence). The J segment lost 4 bases and the V segment lost 8 bases, leaving 7 bases of the junction unmatched. The CDR3 covers 16 residues. CDR3 sequence (DNA): TGTGCCAGTGGGCCCCGACTAGCGGGGGGCACCGGGGAGCTGTTTTTT. It specifies CASGPRLAGGTGELFF.